This T cell receptor beta chain was sequenced in a study of blood T cell repertoires in COVID-19. Study context: T cells, B-cell-depleted T cells, or PBMCs provided the cDNA or gDNA that served as material.

The CDR3 length is 13 residues. The germline CDR1 and CDR2 sequences are KGHDR and SFDVKD. J was trimmed by 6 bases and V by 1 base; bases with no gene match: 2. Patients from Seattle were sampled longitudinally, starting during active infection. Here immunoSEQ multiplex PCR was the method, and the copy in TCRdb shows in-frame clones only, minus some. The profile covers some 150,000 clones, with 70% to 85% appearing a single time and approximately 0.63% taken by the ten largest. Sequencing was carried out using peripheral blood. This chain uses TRBV24-1 with TRBJ2-7, with 7 bases that match TRBD2. The receptor's source is a man in his sixties with COVID-19, enrolled during active disease. The CDR3 DNA follows: TGTGCCACCAGTGATTTAGGGACTACCGAGCAGTACTTC. This translates into CATSDLGTTEQYF.